This TCR beta chain comes out of a study of control samples from healthy donors and cancer patients. Libraries were prepared by immunoSEQ multiplex PCR; TCRdb keeps only in-frame clonotypes and omits some of them. There are around 90,000 clones in the sample; around nine tenths occur only once, and more than 20% lies in the top ten. The germline V and J ends were trimmed by 6 bases and 3 bases, with 16 bases remaining between them. The CDR3 runs to 15 residues. Germline values: CDR1 MNHEY, CDR2 SVGAGI. The clonotype was recovered from a man younger than 45 in good health. Specimen: blood. The chain combines TRBV6-5 with TRBJ2-3, with D unclear. CDR3 nucleotides: TGTGCCAGCAGGCTCCAGGCTGTTGTAACAGATACGCAGTATTTT. This gives the protein CASRLQAVVTDTQYF.